These 15 T cell receptor beta chains were all obtained from the same sample, sequenced in a study of CXCR3-negative and CXCR3-positive naive CD8 T cells. UMI-labeled 5' RACE yielded the TRB cDNA libraries. TCRdb re-called the 5' RACE reads; every CDR3 protein appears as one record, without DNA. This sample's table reports around 90,000 distinct CDR3 sequences. The sequenced sample consisted of naive CXCR3- CD8+ T cells from blood. As to subset: CD45RO-CCR7+CD27+CD95- naive CD8+ T cells lacking CXCR3 (TNR3-). All receptors come from a human donor in good health. Some clones in this sample may be carry-over from other donors' samples.

This chain links TRBV12-5 with TRBJ2-1. The CDR3 loop spans 11 amino acids. Germline CDR1 LGHNT, CDR2 FRNRAP. CDR3 in amino acids: CASVLESEQFF.

This chain connects TRBV29-1 to TRBJ2-1; TCRdb's assignment of TRBD1 cannot be checked, as there is no DNA. Germline V gene data show CDR1 as SQVTM and CDR2 as ANQGSEA. The CDR3 is 13 residues long. This chain's CDR3 is CSVEAGGINEQFF.

The rearrangement links TRBV7-3 to TRBJ2-6; without DNA, the TCRdb call of TRBD1 cannot be checked. The CDR3 extends over 13 amino acids. CDR1 SGHTA and CDR2 FQGTGA come from the germline V gene. CDR3: CASRGPGANVLTF.

The V and J genes are TRBV7-2 and TRBJ1-4; TCRdb outputs TRBD1, but without DNA this stays unchecked. The germline CDR1 and CDR2 sequences are SGHTA and FQGNSA. The CDR3 is made up of 14 amino acids. This chain's CDR3 is CASSLEAGSEKLFF. Looking up the rest from reference TRBV7-2 and TRBJ1-4 gives the full variable domain: GAGVSQSPSNKVTEKGKDVELRCDPISGHTALYWYRQSLGQGLEFLIYFQGNSAPDKSGLPSDRFSAERTGGSVSTLTIQRTQQEDSAVYLCASSLEAGSEKLFFGSGTQLSVL.

The V and J genes are TRBV18 and TRBJ1-1. Germline V lookup: CDR1 KGHSH, CDR2 LQKENI. This CDR3 comprises 16 residues. The CDR3 protein is CASSPGGLSMNTEAFF.

The J gene is TRBJ2-7, the V gene TRBV28; TCRdb proposes TRBD1, but this gene call is untestable without DNA. CDR1 and CDR2 (germline): MDHEN, SYDVKM. The CDR3 spans 14 residues. CDR3 residues: CASRTDRGLYEQYF.

The V and J genes are TRBV14 and TRBJ2-4; the TRBD1 assignment by TCRdb is unverifiable without DNA. This CDR3 spans 13 amino acids. The V gene's germline CDR1 is SGHDN and CDR2 FVKESK. The CDR3 sequence: CAMQWDSKNIQYF.

The chain joins TRBV7-3 to TRBJ2-7; the TRBD2 assignment by TCRdb is unverifiable without DNA. CDR1 SGHTA and CDR2 FQGTGA come from the germline V gene. This CDR3 is built from 14 residues. The CDR3 protein is CASSLEAGPYEQYF.

V usage is TRBV2 and J usage is TRBJ1-5. From germline, CDR1 is SNHLY and CDR2 FYNNEI. The CDR3 consists of 16 residues. CDR3 region: CASSEGGPWGNQPQHF.

The chain uses TRBV9 and TRBJ2-1. Germline-derived CDR1 and CDR2 are SGDLS and YYNGEE. The CDR3 runs to 15 residues. CDR3 protein: CASSVAGGFYNEQFF.

The CDR3: CASSYLADRGQAFF. This chain uses TRBV6-6 with TRBJ1-1; with no DNA, the TCRdb D assignment of TRBD1 cannot be verified. Germline V CDR1 and CDR2: MNHNY, SVGAGI (reference sequence). The CDR3 runs 14 residues.

The genes are TRBV11-3 and TRBJ2-3; absent DNA, TCRdb's TRBD1 call cannot be checked. Germline-derived CDR1 and CDR2 are SGHNT and YENEEA. The CDR3 is 12 residues long. The CDR3 protein is CASSLPGDTQYF.

This chain uses TRBV20-1 with TRBJ1-1. CDR1 and CDR2 (germline): DFQATT, SNEGSKA (reference sequence). The CDR3 runs to 11 residues. CDR3 in amino acids: CRAGSNTEAFF.

This chain links TRBV5-1 with TRBJ1-2; TCRdb's assignment of TRBD1 cannot be checked, as there is no DNA. CDR1 is SGHRS and CDR2 is YFSETQ in the germline V gene. This CDR3 has 17 amino acids. The CDR3 loop is CASSPLGDRPRFYGYTF.

The CDR3 sequence: CASSLVAGSPYNEQFF. This chain uses TRBV7-3 with TRBJ2-1; the D gene TCRdb calls, TRBD2, cannot be checked with no DNA. The CDR3 runs 16 residues. Germline CDR1 reads SGHTA; CDR2 reads FQGTGA.